This is a list of T cell receptor beta chains from one sample in a study of a mutant IDH1 vaccine in newly diagnosed glioma. Which antigens these TCRs recognize remains unknown. Clones were sequenced by immunoSEQ multiplex PCR, and TCRdb holds only the in-frame ones, with some missing. The sample includes about 52,000 clones, over 75% of them seen just once. The specimen was PBMCs, collected from a glioma patient whose treatment included an IDH1 peptide vaccine. Every receptor here comes from a man in his fifties with glioma. Both conserved end residues are part of each CDR3. The D gene is left open where the match is weak. A clone size is listed for some rows: how often the clone was seen (once, few, many), or a class if it is expanded.

v_gene	d_gene	j_gene	abundance	CDR3nt	CDR3aa
TRBV30	-	TRBJ2-7	once	TGTGCCCTCGCCGACAGTCCCCCCTACGAGCAGTACTTC	CALADSPPYEQYF
TRBV7-8	TRBD1	TRBJ1-2	-	TGTGCCAGCAGCTTAGGGCCGGGACAGATAATATCCCGGAACTATGGCTACACCTTC	CASSLGPGQIISRNYGYTF
TRBV5-8	TRBD1	TRBJ1-2	-	TGTGCCAGCAGCTCGTACAGGGGATATAACTATGGCTACACCTTC	CASSSYRGYNYGYTF
TRBV27	TRBD1	TRBJ1-1	once	TGTGCCAGCAGTTTTATCCCGCCGGGACAGGGTAACGATTGGAACACTGAAGCTTTCTTT	CASSFIPPGQGNDWNTEAFF
TRBV5-1	TRBD2	TRBJ2-5	-	TGCGCCAGCAGCGAAACTAGCGGGATCCAAGAGACCCAGTACTTC	CASSETSGIQETQYF
TRBV5-1	TRBD1	TRBJ2-5	-	TGCGCCAGCAGCTTGGCCCGCGTCAGGGGGATCGGGGAGACCCAGTACTTC	CASSLARVRGIGETQYF
TRBV15	TRBD1	TRBJ1-2	-	TGTGCCACCAGCAGAGAGGGGACAGTAGGGGACTATGGCTACACCTTC	CATSREGTVGDYGYTF
TRBV30	-	TRBJ2-5	once	TGTGCCTGGAACGCGGGGCAAGAGACCCAGTACTTC	CAWNAGQETQYF
TRBV7-8	-	TRBJ1-1	-	TGTGCCAGCAGGCGCGACTTCGGACAGAACACTGAAGCTTTCTTT	CASRRDFGQNTEAFF
TRBV2	TRBD2	TRBJ2-7	once	TGTGCCAGCAGTGCCGCGGGGGATCGACAGTACTTC	CASSAAGDRQYF
TRBV28	-	TRBJ1-4	-	TGTGCCAGCAGTCCCAGCCATGTGCTTAGTGAAAAACTGTTTTTT	CASSPSHVLSEKLFF
TRBV5-1	-	TRBJ2-3	-	TGCGCCAGCAGTGGGGTGGGGGTTCGCACAGATACGCAGTATTTT	CASSGVGVRTDTQYF
TRBV11-2	-	TRBJ1-3	-	TGTGCCAGCAGCGCGGGACGTAGCTCTGGAAACACCATATATTTT	CASSAGRSSGNTIYF
TRBV19	TRBD2	TRBJ2-2	-	TGTGCCAGCCGGGGGGGAGGAAACACCGGGGAGCTGTTTTTT	CASRGGGNTGELFF
TRBV27	TRBD2	TRBJ2-1	-	TGTGCCAGCAGGAAAAGCGGGAGATTCAATGAGCAGTTCTTC	CASRKSGRFNEQFF
TRBV5-8	-	TRBJ2-7	-	TGTGCCAGCAGCTTAGGCGCGGGGCTTGACGAGCAGTACTTC	CASSLGAGLDEQYF
TRBV19	TRBD2	TRBJ2-1	-	TGTGCCAGTAGTATAGTACGGGGGAGGGACAATGAGCAGTTCTTC	CASSIVRGRDNEQFF
TRBV5-4	-	TRBJ1-2	-	TGTGCCAGCAGCTTGGCCCCGGGGAGCGGCTATGGCTACACCTTC	CASSLAPGSGYGYTF
TRBV28	-	TRBJ1-2	-	TGTGCCAGCAATTTAAACAGGGCTAACTATGGCTACACCTTC	CASNLNRANYGYTF
TRBV15	TRBD2	TRBJ2-1	once	TGTGCCACCAGCAGAGAACCAAGCGGGGTAGCCAATGAGCAGTTCTTC	CATSREPSGVANEQFF
TRBV5-6	-	TRBJ2-7	-	TGTGCCAGCAGCTTTCAGGGGTCCTACGAGCAGTACTTC	CASSFQGSYEQYF
TRBV5-1	-	TRBJ2-2	-	TGCGCCAGCAGCTTGGCGTCCCTAGATGCTTATTCCGGGGAGCTGTTTTTT	CASSLASLDAYSGELFF
TRBV19	-	TRBJ2-1	-	TGTGCCAGTAGCACCTCGTGGGGAGGAACCTACAATGAGCAGTTCTTC	CASSTSWGGTYNEQFF
TRBV27	TRBD2	TRBJ2-1	-	TGTGCCAGCAGGACTAGCGGGGGGTCCCTATCCTACAATGAGCAGTTCTTC	CASRTSGGSLSYNEQFF
TRBV9	-	TRBJ2-7	-	TGTGCCAGCAGCCCGCATGAGCGGGCTGGCTACGAGCAGTACTTC	CASSPHERAGYEQYF
TRBV9	-	TRBJ1-5	-	TGTGCCAGCAGCGTAGGCGGGGGCTTGGAGCCCCAGCATTTT	CASSVGGGLEPQHF
TRBV5-6	-	TRBJ1-1	-	TGTGCCAGCAGCCTCCCCGCCAGGATGAACACTGAAGCTTTCTTT	CASSLPARMNTEAFF
TRBV9	-	TRBJ2-6	-	TGTGCCAGCAGCCCGAGCTCTGGGGCCAACGTCCTGACTTTC	CASSPSSGANVLTF